Given below is one T cell receptor beta chain in context. What it recognizes is unknown. The sample comes from a study of regulatory and conventional T cells in RAG deficiency. Overall study results and limits: Shannon entropy fell and Simpson indices rose in RAG-deficient patients. Shorter CDR3s in all patient subsets; >85% Treg-Tconv overlap in Omenn.

The assay was immunoSEQ multiplex PCR, and TCRdb's table has in-frame clones only and misses some. The sample lists 25,000 to 35,000 clones, about 93% occurring once. The CDR3 has 13 amino acids. The ends were cut back, 0 bases at V and 6 bases at J, with 11 bases in the middle. Per the germline V gene, CDR1 is GTSNPN and CDR2 is SVGIG (reference sequence). The sorted regulatory T cells were CD4+, CD25-high and CD127-low, with genomic DNA sequenced. A further study also used this sample, focusing on regulatory T cells. That source adds: The PCR used 52 TRBV and 13 TRBJ primers.

The receptor was isolated from a human donor in good health. The J gene is TRBJ1-2, the V gene TRBV30; no definite D call. The sequencing input was Tregs sorted from blood. This CDR3 reads CAWSVRRLNGYTF. As DNA, the CDR3 is TGTGCCTGGAGTGTAAGGAGACTTAATGGCTACACCTTC.